This T cell receptor (beta chain) was found in a study of blood T cell repertoires in COVID-19. Whole-study context: The United States, Italy and Spain provided the acute and convalescent COVID-19 samples. The cDNA or gDNA used as material had been derived from T cells, B-cell-depleted T cells, or PBMCs.

With 1 base removed from V and 7 bases from J, the gap between germline ends came to 11 bases. The CDR3 runs to 15 residues. Germline V CDR1 and CDR2: PRHDT, FYEKMQ (reference sequence). This clone has more than one count but fewer than ten. Per the original data handling: Cell counts per sample came from amplifying reference gene primers. Using immunoSEQ multiplex PCR, the repertoire was profiled, and TCRdb retains in-frame clones only, with some absent. The V and J calls and clone size are taken from that table; D and trimming were inferred from the DNA. The sample has 20,000 or so clones, 84% seen once.

The receptor was derived from a man between 40 and 49 years old with acute or convalescent COVID-19. The sample taken for sequencing was peripheral blood. The V and J genes are TRBV13 and TRBJ1-6; D may be TRBD1 (5 bases). Written as DNA, the CDR3 is TGTGCCAGCAGCTTAGCGAGGACAAGAAATTCACCCCTCCACTTT. It is translated as CASSLARTRNSPLHF. Filled out from reference TRBV13 and TRBJ1-6, the complete variable domain reads AAGVIQSPRHLIKEKRETATLKCYPIPRHDTVYWYQQGPGQDPQFLISFYEKMQSDKGSIPDRFSAQQFSDYHSELNMSSLELGDSALYFCASSLARTRNSPLHFGNGTRLTVT.